Included here is one T cell receptor beta chain sequence, with context. Method: immunoSEQ multiplex PCR; TCRdb's copy keeps in-frame clones and lacks some. The table shows 160,000 or so clones, with 82% occurring only once. The data stem from a study of blood T cell repertoires in COVID-19. The germline CDR1 and CDR2 sequences are SNHLY and FYNNEI. The CDR3 runs 14 residues. V gave up 3 bases and J gave up 3 bases, with 8 bases separating them. The chain carries TRBV2 and TRBJ2-2; perhaps TRBD1 as D (6 bases). The sample was PBMCs or T cells enriched from blood (not recorded which). The TCR originated in a man between 60 and 75 years old who had recovered from COVID-19. The CDR3 DNA is TGTGCCAGCAGTGATAGACAGGACACCGGGGAGCTGTTTTTT. It encodes CASSDRQDTGELFF. Using reference TRBV2 and TRBJ2-2 for the parts outside the CDR3, the full variable domain is EPEVTQTPSHQVTQMGQEVILRCVPISNHLYFYWYRQILGQKVEFLVSFYNNEISEKSEIFDDQFSVERPDGSNFTLKIRSTKLEDSAMYFCASSDRQDTGELFFGEGSRLTVL.